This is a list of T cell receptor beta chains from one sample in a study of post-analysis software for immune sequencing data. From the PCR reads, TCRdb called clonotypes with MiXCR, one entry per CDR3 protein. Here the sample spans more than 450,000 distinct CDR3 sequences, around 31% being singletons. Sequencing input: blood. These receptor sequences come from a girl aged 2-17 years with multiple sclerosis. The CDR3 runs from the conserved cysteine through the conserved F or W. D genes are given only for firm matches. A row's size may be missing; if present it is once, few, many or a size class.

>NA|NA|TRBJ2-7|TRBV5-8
CASSLVGGGNEQYF
TGTGCCAGCAGCTTGGTGGGAGGGGGGAACGAGCAGTACTTC
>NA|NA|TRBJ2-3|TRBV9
CVSSGTEPGTDTQYF
TGTGTCAGCAGCGGTACTGAACCGGGCACAGATACGCAGTATTTT
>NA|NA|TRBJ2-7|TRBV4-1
CASSQGIGGKTRTYEQYF
TGCGCCAGCAGCCAAGGAATCGGGGGAAAAACACGAACCTACGAGCAGTACTTC
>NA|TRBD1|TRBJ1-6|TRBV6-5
CASFRTGDSPLHF
TGTGCCAGCTTTAGGACAGGGGATTCACCCCTCCACTTT
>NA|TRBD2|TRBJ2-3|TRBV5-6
CASSFGLAGVSGGSTDTQYF
TGTGCCAGCAGCTTTGGACTAGCGGGGGTCTCCGGGGGAAGCACAGATACGCAGTATTTT
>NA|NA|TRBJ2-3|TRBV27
CASSFQGSDTQYF
TGTGCCAGCAGTTTTCAGGGATCAGATACGCAGTATTTT
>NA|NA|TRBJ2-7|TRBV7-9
CASSLYESGWDEQYF
TGTGCCAGCAGCTTATACGAATCAGGGTGGGACGAGCAGTACTTC
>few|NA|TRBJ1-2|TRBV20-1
CSAPPEVGRTYGYTF
TGCAGTGCTCCCCCTGAAGTTGGGAGGACCTATGGCTACACCTTC
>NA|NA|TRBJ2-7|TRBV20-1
CSATDTSYEQYF
TGCAGTGCCACAGACACCTCCTACGAGCAGTACTTC
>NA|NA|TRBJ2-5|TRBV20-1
CSARDGRGVAGETQYF
TGCAGTGCTAGAGATGGGAGAGGGGTCGCGGGGGAGACCCAGTACTTC
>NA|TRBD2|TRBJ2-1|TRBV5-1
CASSLNLAGGGNEQFF
TGCGCCAGCAGCTTGAATTTAGCGGGGGGGGGAAATGAGCAGTTCTTC
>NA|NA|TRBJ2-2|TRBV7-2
CASSLYPNTGELFF
TGTGCCAGCAGCTTGTACCCGAACACCGGGGAGCTGTTTTTT
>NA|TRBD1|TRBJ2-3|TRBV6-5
CASSSTGVYTDTQYF
TGTGCCAGCAGTTCGACAGGGGTCTACACAGATACGCAGTATTTT
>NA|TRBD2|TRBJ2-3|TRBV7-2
CASSPHLAGKGTDTQYF
TGTGCCAGCAGCCCACATTTAGCGGGGAAAGGCACAGATACGCAGTATTTT
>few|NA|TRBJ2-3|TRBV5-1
CASFGQGTDTQYF
TGCGCCAGCTTCGGGCAGGGAACAGATACGCAGTATTTT
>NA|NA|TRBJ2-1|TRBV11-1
CASSRTALGSYNGQFF
TGTGCCAGCAGCCGGACTGCCTTGGGCTCCTACAATGGGCAGTTCTTC
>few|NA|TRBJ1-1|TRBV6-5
CASSQLRDEAFF
TGTGCCAGCAGTCAATTAAGGGATGAAGCTTTCTTT
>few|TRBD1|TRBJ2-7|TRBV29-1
CSGGTGKYEQYF
TGCAGCGGGGGGACAGGGAAGTACGAGCAGTACTTC
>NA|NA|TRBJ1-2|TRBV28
CAINSGGNGYTF
TGTGCCATCAACTCGGGGGGAAATGGCTACACCTTC
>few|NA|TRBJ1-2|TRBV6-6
CASIGTSGIGYTF
TGTGCCAGCATCGGGACCTCCGGAATCGGCTACACCTTC
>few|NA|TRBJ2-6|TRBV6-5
CASSSSNRAGANVLTF
TGTGCCAGCAGCTCCTCTAACAGGGCTGGGGCCAACGTCCTGACTTTC
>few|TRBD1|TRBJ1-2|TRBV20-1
CSARARQGHLGYTF
TGCAGTGCTAGAGCCCGACAGGGGCACCTCGGCTACACCTTC
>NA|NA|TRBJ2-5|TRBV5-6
CASSLEFGAAGQETQYF
TGTGCCAGCAGCTTGGAATTTGGGGCAGCCGGTCAAGAGACCCAGTACTTC
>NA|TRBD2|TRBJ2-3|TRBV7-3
CASSLRASGGISTDTQYF
TGTGCCAGCAGCTTACGGGCTAGCGGGGGCATTAGCACAGATACGCAGTATTTT
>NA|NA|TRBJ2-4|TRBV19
CATTQAGAAKNIQYF
TGTGCCACCACTCAAGCAGGGGCGGCCAAAAACATTCAGTACTTC
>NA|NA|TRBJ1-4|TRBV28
CASSPSPGAEKLFF
TGTGCCAGCAGTCCATCACCCGGGGCTGAAAAACTGTTTTTT
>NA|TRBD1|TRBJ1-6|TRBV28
CASSSPGQYNSPLHF
TGTGCCAGCAGTTCACCGGGACAGTATAATTCACCCCTCCACTTT
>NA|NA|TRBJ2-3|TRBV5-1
CASSPGQLTDTQYF
TGCGCCAGCAGCCCCGGACAGCTCACAGATACGCAGTATTTT
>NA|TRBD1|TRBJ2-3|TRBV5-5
CASSLGLTGGTDTQYF
TGTGCCAGCAGCTTGGGGCTAACAGGGGGCACAGATACGCAGTATTTT
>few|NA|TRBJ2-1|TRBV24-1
CATRRNNEQFF
TGTGCCACCAGAAGGAACAATGAGCAGTTCTTC